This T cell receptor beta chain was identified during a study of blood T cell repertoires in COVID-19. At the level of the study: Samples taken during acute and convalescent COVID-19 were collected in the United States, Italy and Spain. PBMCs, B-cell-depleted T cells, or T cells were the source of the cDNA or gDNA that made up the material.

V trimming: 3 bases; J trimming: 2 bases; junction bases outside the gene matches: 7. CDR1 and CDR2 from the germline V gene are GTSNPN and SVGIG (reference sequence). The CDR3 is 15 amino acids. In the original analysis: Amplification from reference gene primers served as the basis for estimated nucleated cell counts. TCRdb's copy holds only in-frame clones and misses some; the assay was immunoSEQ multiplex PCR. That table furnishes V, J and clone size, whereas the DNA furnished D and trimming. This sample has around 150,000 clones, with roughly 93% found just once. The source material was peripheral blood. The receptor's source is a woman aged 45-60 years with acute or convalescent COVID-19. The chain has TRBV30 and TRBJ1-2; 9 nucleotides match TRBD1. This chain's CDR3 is CAWRSGQGGNYGYTF. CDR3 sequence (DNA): TGTGCCTGGAGATCGGGACAGGGCGGGAACTATGGCTACACCTTC.